This T cell receptor (beta chain) was profiled in a study of glioma-infiltrating T cells. This clonotype was counted between two and nine times. The iRepertoire nested amplicon-rescue multiplex PCR amplified TCR alpha and beta CDR3s from RNA. TCRdb fed the multiplex PCR reads into MiXCR, producing one record per CDR3 protein. The table includes 400,000 or so distinct CDR3 sequences, 35% to 45% detected once. Germline assignment: CDR1 SEHNR and CDR2 FQNEAQ (reference sequence). The CDR3 sequence is 16 residues long. Trimming cost V 5 bases and J 0 bases, with 15 bases left between them. This clonotype was sampled from a human donor with low-grade glioma or glioblastoma, undergoing nonglioma brain surgery, or in good health (not recorded which). The source material was glioma tissue, nonneoplastic brain tissue, or PBMCs (not recorded which). The chain uses TRBV7-9 and TRBJ2-3, with D possibly TRBD2 on 6 matching bases. CDR3 protein: CASSPTSRPSTDTQYF. The CDR3 DNA sequence: TGTGCCAGCAGCCCGACTAGTCGCCCTAGCACAGATACGCAGTATTTT.